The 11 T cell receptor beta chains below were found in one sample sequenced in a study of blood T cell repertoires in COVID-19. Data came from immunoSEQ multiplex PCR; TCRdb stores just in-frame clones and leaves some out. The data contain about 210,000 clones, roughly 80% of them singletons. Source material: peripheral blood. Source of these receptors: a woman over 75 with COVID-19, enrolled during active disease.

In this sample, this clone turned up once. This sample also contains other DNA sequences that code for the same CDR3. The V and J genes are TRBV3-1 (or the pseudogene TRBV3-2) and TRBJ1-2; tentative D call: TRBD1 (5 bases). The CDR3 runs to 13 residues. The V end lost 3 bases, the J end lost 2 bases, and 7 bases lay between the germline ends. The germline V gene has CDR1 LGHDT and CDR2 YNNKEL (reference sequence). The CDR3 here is CASSQTDNYGYTF. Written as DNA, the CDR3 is TGTGCCAGCAGCCAGACAGACAACTATGGCTACACCTTC.

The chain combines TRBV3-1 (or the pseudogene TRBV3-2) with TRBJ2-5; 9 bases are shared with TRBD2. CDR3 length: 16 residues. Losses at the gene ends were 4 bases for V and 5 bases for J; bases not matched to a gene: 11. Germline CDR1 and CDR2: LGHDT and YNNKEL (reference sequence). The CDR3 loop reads CASSPLGRGGLETQYF. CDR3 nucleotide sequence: TGTGCCAGCAGCCCCCTGGGGCGGGGGGGCCTCGAGACCCAGTACTTC.

Here the CDR3 DNA reads TGCGCCAGCAGCTCCACCGGGGGTAGCTGGGGAGGGGAGACCCAGTACTTC. Its protein product is CASSSTGGSWGGETQYF. The rearrangement joins TRBV5-1 to TRBJ2-5, with 7 bases aligning to TRBD2. With 3 bases clipped from V and 5 bases from J, the junction kept 16 bases outside the gene matches. Germline CDR1 reads SGHRS; CDR2 reads YFSETQ. The CDR3 sequence is 17 residues long.

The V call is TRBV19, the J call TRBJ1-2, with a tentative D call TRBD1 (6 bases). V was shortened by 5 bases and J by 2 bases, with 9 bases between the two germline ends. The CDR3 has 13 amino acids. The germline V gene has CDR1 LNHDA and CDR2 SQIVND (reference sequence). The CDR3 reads CASSETGNYGYTF. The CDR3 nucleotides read TGTGCCAGTAGTGAAACAGGGAACTATGGCTACACCTTC. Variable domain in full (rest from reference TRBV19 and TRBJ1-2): DGGITQSPKYLFRKEGQNVTLSCEQNLNHDAMYWYRQDPGQGLRLIYYSQIVNDFQKGDIAEGYSVSREKKESFPLTVTSAQKNPTAFYLCASSETGNYGYTFGSGTRLTVV.

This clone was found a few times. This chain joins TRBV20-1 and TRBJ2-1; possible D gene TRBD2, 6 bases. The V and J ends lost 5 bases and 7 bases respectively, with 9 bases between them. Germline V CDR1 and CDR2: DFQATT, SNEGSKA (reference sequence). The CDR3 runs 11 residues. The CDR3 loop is CSAQRGNEQFF. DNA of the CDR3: TGCAGTGCTCAACGGGGGAATGAGCAGTTCTTC.

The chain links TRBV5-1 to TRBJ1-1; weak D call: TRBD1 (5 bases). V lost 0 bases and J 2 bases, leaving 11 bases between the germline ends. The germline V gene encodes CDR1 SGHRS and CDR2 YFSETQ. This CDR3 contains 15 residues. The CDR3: CASSLGPGVNTEAFF. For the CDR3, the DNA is TGCGCCAGCAGCTTGGGACCGGGGGTAAACACTGAAGCTTTCTTT.

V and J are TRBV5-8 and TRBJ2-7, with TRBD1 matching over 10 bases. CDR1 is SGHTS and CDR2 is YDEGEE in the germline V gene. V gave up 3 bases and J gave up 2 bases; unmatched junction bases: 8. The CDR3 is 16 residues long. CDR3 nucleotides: TGTGCCAGCAGCTCCCGTCGGACAGGGGGGGCCTACGAGCAGTACGTC. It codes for CASSSRRTGGAYEQYV.

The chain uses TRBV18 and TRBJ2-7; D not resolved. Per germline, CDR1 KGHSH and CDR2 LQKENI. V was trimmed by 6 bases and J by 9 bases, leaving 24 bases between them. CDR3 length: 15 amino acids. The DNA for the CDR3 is TGTGCCAGCTCTTCTATCCCACCACCCATAGAGCGGCAGTACTTC. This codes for CASSSIPPPIERQYF.

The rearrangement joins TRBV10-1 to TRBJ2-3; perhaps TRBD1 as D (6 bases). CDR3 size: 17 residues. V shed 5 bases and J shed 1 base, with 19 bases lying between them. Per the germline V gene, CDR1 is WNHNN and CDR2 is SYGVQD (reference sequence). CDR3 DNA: TGCGCCAGCAGTAGTGTACAGGGCCCTGGCCGCACAGATACGCAGTATTTT. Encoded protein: CASSSVQGPGRTDTQYF.

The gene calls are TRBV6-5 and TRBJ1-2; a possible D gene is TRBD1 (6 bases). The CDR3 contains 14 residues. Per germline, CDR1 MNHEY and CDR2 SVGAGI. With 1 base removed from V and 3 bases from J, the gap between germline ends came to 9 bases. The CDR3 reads CASSYLGADYGYTF. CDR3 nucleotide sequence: TGTGCCAGCAGTTACTTGGGGGCTGACTATGGCTACACCTTC.

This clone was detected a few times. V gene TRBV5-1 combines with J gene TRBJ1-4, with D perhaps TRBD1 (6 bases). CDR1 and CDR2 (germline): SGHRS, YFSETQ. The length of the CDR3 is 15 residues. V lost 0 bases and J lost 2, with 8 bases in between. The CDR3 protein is CASSLGGGTNEKLFF. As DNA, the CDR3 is TGCGCCAGCAGCTTGGGCGGGGGCACTAATGAAAAACTGTTTTTT. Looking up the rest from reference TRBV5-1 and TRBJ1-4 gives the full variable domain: KAGVTQTPRYLIKTRGQQVTLSCSPISGHRSVSWYQQTPGQGLQFLFEYFSETQRNKGNFPGRFSGRQFSNSRSEMNVSTLELGDSALYLCASSLGGGTNEKLFFGSGTQLSVL.